This passage covers 32 T cell receptor beta chains from one sample sequenced in a study of T cells after somatic rescue of genetic block. Here immunoSEQ multiplex PCR was the method, and the copy in TCRdb shows in-frame clones only, minus some. The table shows about 68,000 clones, with just under 95% occurring only once. The source material was peripheral blood mononuclear cells (PBMCs). These receptors came from a man aged 40-55 years.

The chain links TRBV6-5 to TRBJ2-7, with TRBD2 identical over 7 bases. The length of the CDR3 is 15 residues. V shed 3 bases and J 1 base; nucleotides not matched to a gene: 6. Germline V gene sequence: CDR1 MNHEY, CDR2 SVGAGI. The CDR3 loop is CASSYSAGESYEQYF. The CDR3 DNA is TGTGCCAGCAGTTATTCCGCGGGGGAGTCCTACGAGCAGTACTTC.

This chain connects TRBV6-6 to TRBJ1-5; D is unclear. The CDR3 sequence is 13 residues long. The germline V gene has CDR1 MNHNY and CDR2 SVGAGI (reference sequence). Trimming cost V 2 bases and J 0 bases, with 2 bases left between them. The CDR3 bases are TGTGCCAGCAGTTACCTTAGCAATCAGCCCCAGCATTTT. Encoded protein: CASSYLSNQPQHF.

The chain links TRBV30 to TRBJ1-2; D not certain. Per the germline V gene, CDR1 is GTSNPN and CDR2 is SVGIG (reference sequence). Trimming removed 3 bases from V and 7 bases from J, with 15 bases in between. The CDR3 spans 13 residues. CDR3 DNA: TGTGCCTGGAGCCCAGCCGTGGTCGGTGGCTACACCTTC. It codes for CAWSPAVVGGYTF. The full variable domain, its missing parts supplied by reference TRBV30 and TRBJ1-2, is SQTIHQWPATLVQPVGSPLSLECTVEGTSNPNLYWYRQAAGRGLQLLFYSVGIGQISSEVPQNLSASRPQDRQFILSSKKLLLSDSGFYLCAWSPAVVGGYTFGSGTRLTVV.

This chain links TRBV7-8 with TRBJ2-7, with 8 bases aligning to TRBD1. The germline V gene encodes CDR1 SGHVS and CDR2 FQNEAQ. V trimming: 5 bases; J trimming: 7 bases; junction bases outside the gene matches: 10. The CDR3 consists of 14 residues. CDR3 sequence: CASSLGTGVGEQYF. The CDR3 nucleotides read TGTGCCAGCAGCCTGGGGACAGGCGTGGGTGAGCAGTACTTC.

The rearrangement uses TRBV10-2 and TRBJ2-7; 7 nucleotides align to TRBD1. The ends lost 6 bases at V and 5 bases at J; junction bases unmatched: 10. Germline V gene data show CDR1 as WSHSY and CDR2 as SAAADI. The CDR3 loop spans 14 amino acids. CDR3 in amino acids: CASRKQGSVNEQYF. CDR3 sequence (DNA): TGCGCCAGCAGGAAACAGGGGTCCGTTAACGAGCAGTACTTC.

The rearrangement uses TRBV6-1 and TRBJ1-1; 11 positions match TRBD1. V gave up 6 bases and J gave up 4 bases; unmatched junction bases: 7. Germline V gene sequence: CDR1 MNHNS, CDR2 SASEGT. The CDR3 has 15 residues. In nucleotides, the CDR3 is TGTGCCAGCAGCCTAAGGGGGACAGGGGGCACTGAAGCTTTCTTT. Amino acids: CASSLRGTGGTEAFF.

In its sample, this clone was seen once. CDR3 sequence (DNA): TGCGCCAGCAGCTTCACCTCGGGGGGAGCCTACGAGCAGTACTTC. Amino acid sequence: CASSFTSGGAYEQYF. V and J are TRBV5-1 and TRBJ2-7, with 7 bases that match TRBD2. There are 15 residues in the CDR3. The germline gives CDR1 SGHRS, CDR2 YFSETQ. V shed 2 bases, J shed 2 bases, and the junction held 7 bases outside the gene matches.

The chain employs TRBV9 and TRBJ2-5; a weak D match, TRBD2 (6 bases). The V gene lost 4 bases and the J gene lost 5 bases, with 15 bases spanning the gap. CDR3 size: 14 residues. In germline, CDR1 is SGDLS, CDR2 YYNGEE. Here the CDR3 reads CASSPLVLAETQYF. CDR3 in DNA: TGTGCCAGCAGCCCCCTGGTGCTAGCGGAGACCCAGTACTTC.

The gene calls are TRBV5-1 and TRBJ1-2; D gene ambiguous. This CDR3 comprises 15 residues. Germline-derived CDR1 and CDR2 are SGHRS and YFSETQ. V gave up 4 bases and J gave up 0 bases, with 13 bases separating them. The DNA of the CDR3 is TGCGCCAGCAGCATAGGAGACGTTTCTAACTATGGCTACACCTTC. Residues: CASSIGDVSNYGYTF.

The chain joins TRBV29-1 to TRBJ2-7; 16 nucleotides match TRBD2. The J segment lost 5 bases and the V segment lost 6 bases, leaving 1 base of the junction unmatched. CDR1 and CDR2 from the germline V gene are SQVTM and ANQGSEA. There are 13 residues in the CDR3. Written as DNA, the CDR3 is TGCAGCGTAGGGACTAGCGGGGGGGACGAGCAGTACTTC. Translated, it gives CSVGTSGGDEQYF.

V gene TRBV7-6 combines with J gene TRBJ1-2; 8 bases match TRBD1. CDR1 and CDR2 (germline): SGHVS, FNYEAQ. V was pared by 5 bases and J by 8 bases, with 7 bases of the junction left unmatched. The CDR3 spans 13 residues. The CDR3 DNA reads TGTGCCAGCAGCACCGGACAGGGAGAAGGCTACACCTTC. Its protein product is CASSTGQGEGYTF.

V is TRBV4-3 and J is TRBJ2-7; the D is unclear. The CDR3 contains 14 residues. V shed 1 base and J shed 5 bases, with 12 bases lying between them. Germline-derived CDR1 and CDR2 are LGHNA and YSLEER. Here the CDR3 reads CASSQGVLTDEQYF. The CDR3 DNA sequence: TGCGCCAGCAGCCAAGGCGTACTCACGGACGAGCAGTACTTC.

This chain uses TRBV19 with TRBJ2-2; perhaps TRBD2 as D (6 bases). The CDR3 covers 14 residues. Trimming pared 5 bases from V and 5 bases from J, leaving 12 bases between. Germline V gene data show CDR1 as LNHDA and CDR2 as SQIVND (reference sequence). CDR3: CASSSGAGTGELFF. The CDR3 bases are TGTGCCAGTAGTTCTGGGGCGGGAACCGGGGAGCTGTTTTTT.

The chain recombines TRBV30 with TRBJ1-2, with a tentative D call TRBD1 (6 bases). Germline CDR1 GTSNPN, CDR2 SVGIG (reference sequence). This CDR3 contains 10 residues. Trimming pared 7 bases from V and 5 bases from J, leaving 8 bases between. DNA of the CDR3: TGTGCCTCAGGACAGTATGGCTACACCTTC. Translated: CASGQYGYTF.

The chain joins TRBV5-6 to TRBJ1-2; 9 positions match TRBD1. Germline V CDR1 and CDR2: SGHDT, YYEEEE. This CDR3 spans 14 amino acids. After removal of 4 bases from V and 7 bases from J, the junction contained 8 bases not matched to a gene. The CDR3 sequence is CASSGQGQGPGYTF. The CDR3 DNA sequence: TGTGCCAGCAGCGGACAGGGACAGGGCCCTGGCTACACCTTC.

V gene TRBV5-8 combines with J gene TRBJ2-1; D perhaps matches TRBD1 (5 bases). Germline CDR1 and CDR2: SGHTS and YDEGEE. This CDR3 contains 13 residues. V was trimmed by 0 bases and J by 10 bases, leaving 11 bases between them. The CDR3, as DNA: TGTGCCAGCAGCTTGGGGGGCTTCCGAGAGCAGTTCTTC. Its translation is CASSLGGFREQFF.

The chain employs TRBV15 and TRBJ1-4, with a possible D match to TRBD1 (5 bases). The CDR3 extends over 17 amino acids. Trimming took 0 bases from V and 6 from J, leaving 17 bases between them. Germline V CDR1 and CDR2: LNHNV, YYDKDF (reference sequence). The CDR3 DNA reads TGTGCCACCAGCAGAGATCGGAAAGGGCTAGGGGATGAAAAACTGTTTTTT. This codes for CATSRDRKGLGDEKLFF.

The chain uses TRBV5-6 and TRBJ2-1; D may correspond to TRBD1 or TRBD2 (6 bases each). The CDR3 has 15 amino acids. The V end lost 0 bases, the J end lost 0 bases, and 7 bases lay between the germline ends. From germline, CDR1 is SGHDT and CDR2 YYEEEE. The CDR3 protein is CASSLEGGSYNEQFF. CDR3 DNA sequence: TGTGCCAGCAGCTTGGAGGGGGGCTCCTACAATGAGCAGTTCTTC.

This clone was counted a single time. This chain links TRBV4-2 with TRBJ2-7; possible D gene TRBD2, 6 bases. Germline-derived CDR1 and CDR2 are LGHNA and YNFKEQ. The CDR3 loop spans 15 amino acids. V was clipped by 4 bases and J by 2 bases, with 15 bases between them. The CDR3: CASSPGSGSTYEQYF. Written as DNA, the CDR3 is TGTGCCAGCAGCCCCGGGAGCGGGTCGACCTACGAGCAGTACTTC.

V and J are TRBV7-8 and TRBJ1-5, with 8 positions matching TRBD1. The CDR3 spans 16 residues. Germline V gene sequence: CDR1 SGHVS, CDR2 FQNEAQ. V was pared by 2 bases and J by 7 bases, with 10 bases of the junction left unmatched. CDR3 loop: CASSLLIGQGGQPQHF. The CDR3 nucleotides read TGTGCCAGCAGCTTATTAATAGGACAGGGTGGACAGCCCCAGCATTTT.

This rearrangement joins TRBV21-1 to TRBJ2-5; TRBD2, the table's D call, was not compared with the DNA. TRBV21-1 is an annotated pseudogene. The CDR3 contains 16 residues. CDR3 coding DNA: TGTGCCAGCAGCAAAGCCGGGCTAGCGAACCAAGAGACCCAGTACTTC. Translation gives CASSKAGLANQETQYF.

This rearrangement joins TRBV6-5 to TRBJ1-1; weak D call: TRBD1 (5 bases). The germline gives CDR1 MNHEY, CDR2 SVGAGI. The CDR3 is made up of 11 amino acids. V gave up 5 bases and J gave up 4 bases, with 5 bases separating them. DNA of the CDR3: TGTGCCAGCAGTCAGGGCACTGAAGCTTTCTTT. This encodes CASSQGTEAFF.

The chain recombines TRBV7-3 with TRBJ2-3; a weak D match, TRBD2 (5 bases). The CDR3 covers 14 residues. Trimming removed 3 bases from V and 0 bases from J, with 7 bases in between. The V gene's germline CDR1 is SGHTA and CDR2 FQGTGA. The CDR3 sequence: CASSFGGSTDTQYF. The CDR3 bases are TGTGCCAGCAGCTTTGGCGGGAGCACAGATACGCAGTATTTT.

This sequence joins TRBV11-2 and TRBJ2-5; 7 nucleotides align to TRBD1. The assigned J gene may be wrong: the sequence end matches TRBJ2-7 better. Germline V gene lookup returns CDR1 SGHAT and CDR2 FQNNGV. CDR3 length: 14 residues. The CDR3, as DNA: TGTGCCAGCAGACCCGGACAGGCCGGATACGAGCAGTACTTC. This translates into CASRPGQAGYEQYF.

In DNA, the CDR3 is TGTGCCAGCACCCGCGGTCGGCTCGAGCAGTACTTC. Protein sequence: CASTRGRLEQYF. V is TRBV28 and J is TRBJ2-7; D is unclear. Trimming cost V 7 bases and J 6 bases, with 13 bases left between them. CDR3 length equals 12 residues. The germline V gene encodes CDR1 MDHEN and CDR2 SYDVKM.

This chain uses TRBV29-1 with TRBJ1-5; D gene uncertain. Germline-derived CDR1 and CDR2 are SQVTM and ANQGSEA. The CDR3 length is 12 residues. V dropped 4 bases and J dropped 6 bases, with 10 bases sitting between them. CDR3 bases: TGCAGCGTTGGCGCTAGAGGTCAGCCCCAGCATTTT. Encoded protein: CSVGARGQPQHF. Supplemented by reference TRBV29-1 and TRBJ1-5, the full variable domain reads SAVISQKPSRDICQRGTSLTIQCQVDSQVTMMFWYRQQPGQSLTLIATANQGSEATYESGFVIDKFPISRPNLTFSTLTVSNMSPEDSSIYLCSVGARGQPQHFGDGTRLSIL.

This chain uses TRBV5-1 with TRBJ2-1; 9 bases agree with TRBD1. The CDR3 spans 15 residues. The germline gives CDR1 SGHRS, CDR2 YFSETQ. V was clipped by 4 bases and J by 4 bases; unmatched bases: 6. CDR3 protein: CASSPDRGGYNEQFF. The CDR3 nucleotides are TGCGCCAGCAGCCCCGACAGGGGGGGGTACAATGAGCAGTTCTTC. Together with reference TRBV5-1 and TRBJ2-1, the CDR3 gives the full variable domain: KAGVTQTPRYLIKTRGQQVTLSCSPISGHRSVSWYQQTPGQGLQFLFEYFSETQRNKGNFPGRFSGRQFSNSRSEMNVSTLELGDSALYLCASSPDRGGYNEQFFGPGTRLTVL.

This chain joins TRBV7-6 and TRBJ2-5; D uncertain. Trimming cost V 2 bases and J 0 bases, with 1 base left between them. Germline lookup yields CDR1 SGHVS and CDR2 FNYEAQ. The length of the CDR3 is 12 residues. The chain's CDR3 is CASSLNQETQYF. The CDR3 DNA reads TGTGCCAGCAGCTTAAACCAAGAGACCCAGTACTTC.

The V and J genes are TRBV9 and TRBJ2-5; D remains unclear. The CDR3 sequence is 15 residues long. Trimming took off 4 bases at V and 1 base at J, with 14 bases between the two ends. From germline, CDR1 is SGDLS and CDR2 YYNGEE. As DNA, the CDR3 is TGTGCCAGCAGCTTCGCCCCTGGCAGCCAAGAGACCCAGTACTTC. Its protein is CASSFAPGSQETQYF.

This chain uses TRBV5-4 with TRBJ2-7, with TRBD1 as a possible D gene (6 bases). CDR1 is SGHNT, CDR2 YYREEE, per germline (reference sequence). This CDR3 comprises 16 residues. V was cut by 4 bases and J by 4 bases, with 21 bases left in between. CDR3 in DNA: TGTGCCAGCAGCCAAGATTACGGACAGCCAAAATACGAGCAGTACTTC. This gives the protein CASSQDYGQPKYEQYF.

This chain connects TRBV2 to TRBJ2-3, with 8 bases that match TRBD2. The CDR3 contains 14 residues. Trimming at V came to 6 bases and at J to 5 bases, leaving 7 bases not matched to a gene. Germline lookup yields CDR1 SNHLY and CDR2 FYNNEI. CDR3 sequence (DNA): TGTGCCAGCAGCTCGGGACTAGGGGGAGATACGCAGTATTTT. This sequence encodes CASSSGLGGDTQYF.

The rearrangement uses TRBV28 and TRBJ2-1; 11 nucleotides match TRBD1. CDR1 and CDR2 from the germline V gene are MDHEN and SYDVKM. The CDR3 consists of 15 residues. V shed 7 bases, J shed 5 bases, and the junction held 7 bases outside the gene matches. CDR3: CASKMGGQGDNEQFF. In DNA form, the CDR3 reads TGTGCCAGCAAAATGGGGGGACAGGGGGACAATGAGCAGTTCTTC.